This TCR beta chain was sequenced during a study of blood T cell repertoires in COVID-19. Study-level background: COVID-19 samples, acute and convalescent, were from the United States, Italy and Spain. The cDNA or gDNA used as material had been derived from T cells, B-cell-depleted T cells, or PBMCs.

Profiling relied on immunoSEQ multiplex PCR, and the TCRdb table lists in-frame clones only, not all of them. The sample contains under 250,000 clones, around 80% of which appear only once. This sequence originates from a human donor in a cohort sampled during active COVID-19. The sample comprised peripheral blood.

CDR3 DNA sequence: TGCGCCAGCAGAAGACAGGGGGTTGGTGTGAACACTGAAGCTTTCTTT. Encoded protein: CASRRQGVGVNTEAFF. The chain has TRBV5-1 and TRBJ1-1, with 9 bases identical to TRBD1. V was clipped by 5 bases and J by 0 bases; unmatched bases: 8. The CDR3 contains 16 residues. CDR1 is SGHRS, CDR2 YFSETQ, per germline.